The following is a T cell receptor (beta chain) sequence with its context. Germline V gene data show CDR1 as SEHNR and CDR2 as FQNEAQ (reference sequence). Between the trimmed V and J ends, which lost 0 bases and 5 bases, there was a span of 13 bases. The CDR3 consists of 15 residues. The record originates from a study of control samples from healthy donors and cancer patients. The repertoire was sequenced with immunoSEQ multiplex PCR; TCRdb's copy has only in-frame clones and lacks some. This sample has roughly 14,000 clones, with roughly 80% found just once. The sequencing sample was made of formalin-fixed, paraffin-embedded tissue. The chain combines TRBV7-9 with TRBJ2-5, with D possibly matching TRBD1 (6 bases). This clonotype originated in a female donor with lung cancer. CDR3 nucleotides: TGTGCCAGCAGCTTAGCACGGGACACCTTGGAGACCCAGTACTTC. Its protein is CASSLARDTLETQYF.